A single sample is the source of the 32 T cell receptor beta chains below, sequenced in a study of cytomegalovirus exposure and HLA in healthy donors. Primers included in the PCR were 60 Vbeta and 13 Jbeta primers. This table comes from immunoSEQ multiplex PCR, and its TCRdb copy is limited to in-frame clones, with some not included. The sample includes about 210,000 clones, about 80% seen only once; the top ten take over 1.5%. The sample taken for sequencing was PBMCs. The receptors stem from a male donor in good health and CMV-seronegative.

Notes on this clone: The sample has other DNA sequences that encode this CDR3 too. This chain joins TRBV6-4 and TRBJ1-1; D unclear. CDR1 MRHNA and CDR2 SNTAGT come from the germline V gene. This CDR3 contains 13 residues. Trimming removed 3 bases at V and 5 bases at J, with 10 bases between. The CDR3 DNA follows: TGTGCCAGCAGTGAAGGGTCGGGGACTGAAGCTTTCTTT. Its protein is CASSEGSGTEAFF.

The chain has TRBV19 and TRBJ2-5, with 7 bases lining up with TRBD1. Germline CDR1 is LNHDA and CDR2 is SQIVND (reference sequence). Germline trimming cut 4 bases from V and 5 bases from J; bases unmatched to any gene: 7. The CDR3 consists of 14 residues. CDR3 nucleotides: TGTGCCAGTAGTACTCGACAGGGTGTGGAGACCCAGTACTTC. Amino acid sequence: CASSTRQGVETQYF.

This chain uses TRBV5-6 with TRBJ1-1; D is unclear. Trimming stripped 0 bases from V and 5 bases from J, with 8 bases between. This CDR3 is 13 amino acids long. The germline V gene encodes CDR1 SGHDT and CDR2 YYEEEE. The CDR3 DNA reads as TGTGCCAGCAGCTTGGAACTGCTGACTGAAGCTTTCTTT. It specifies CASSLELLTEAFF.

This chain connects TRBV29-1 to TRBJ2-7; tentatively, D is TRBD1 (5 bases). The length of the CDR3 is 11 residues. Deletions cut 4 bases from V and 7 bases from J, with 11 bases between. Germline CDR1 and CDR2: SQVTM and ANQGSEA. The CDR3 bases are TGCAGCGTTGTAGGGGTGGCGGAGCAGTACTTC. Protein product: CSVVGVAEQYF.

This rearrangement joins TRBV5-5 to TRBJ2-5, with TRBD1 matching over 7 bases. The CDR3 loop spans 17 amino acids. Trimming cost V 0 bases and J 2 bases; bases outside gene matches: 10. CDR1 SGHKS and CDR2 YYEKEE come from the germline V gene (reference sequence). This chain's CDR3 is CASSLATTGALQETQYF. The CDR3 DNA reads TGTGCCAGCAGCTTGGCCACCACAGGGGCACTACAAGAGACCCAGTACTTC.

This sequence joins TRBV6-1 and TRBJ1-2; D is unclear. CDR1 and CDR2 (germline): MNHNS, SASEGT. V was pared by 7 bases and J by 0 bases, with 15 bases between. The CDR3 has 15 amino acids. As DNA, the CDR3 is TGTGCCAGCATTAGTCCGGGAAGTACTAACTATGGCTACACCTTC. It codes for CASISPGSTNYGYTF.

This clone was detected only once. The rearrangement uses TRBV9 and TRBJ1-4; D gene ambiguous. CDR1 SGDLS and CDR2 YYNGEE come from the germline V gene. V gave up 4 bases and J gave up 4 bases, with 8 bases separating them. The CDR3 has 13 residues. The CDR3 region is CASSPRGNEKLFF. DNA for the CDR3: TGTGCCAGCAGCCCACGCGGTAATGAAAAACTGTTTTTT.

The chain links TRBV14 to TRBJ2-7, with D perhaps matching TRBD1 (5 bases). The length of the CDR3 is 15 residues. Trimming removed 6 bases from V and 0 bases from J, with 15 bases in between. The germline V gene encodes CDR1 SGHDN and CDR2 FVKESK. CDR3: CASRGRNLHSYEQYF. The CDR3 DNA follows: TGTGCCAGCAGGGGGCGGAATTTGCACTCCTACGAGCAGTACTTC.

This clone was recorded only once. V usage is TRBV13 and J usage is TRBJ2-7, with D perhaps matching TRBD1 (5 bases). V shed 5 bases and J shed 6 bases, with 14 bases lying between them. Per the germline V gene, CDR1 is PRHDT and CDR2 is FYEKMQ (reference sequence). This CDR3 is built from 13 residues. CDR3: CASSLQWGGEQYF. The DNA of the CDR3 is TGTGCCAGCAGCCTCCAGTGGGGCGGCGAGCAGTACTTC.

The chain uses TRBV9 and TRBJ1-5; 8 nucleotides agree with TRBD1. Germline V gives CDR1 SGDLS, CDR2 YYNGEE. V shed 0 bases and J 4 bases; nucleotides not matched to a gene: 3. This CDR3 has 15 amino acids. The CDR3, as DNA: TGTGCCAGCAGCGTAGGGGGACAGGAGAATCAGCCCCAGCATTTT. Translation gives CASSVGGQENQPQHF.

This chain connects TRBV5-1 to TRBJ2-7, with D perhaps TRBD1 (6 bases). The CDR3 has 14 residues. Trimming left V 0 bases short and J 3 bases short, with 10 bases between. The germline gives CDR1 SGHRS, CDR2 YFSETQ. The CDR3 is CASSLGDIIYEQYF. In nucleotides, the CDR3 is TGCGCCAGCAGCTTGGGGGACATCATCTACGAGCAGTACTTC.

V usage is TRBV9 and J usage is TRBJ1-2; 10 bases align to TRBD1. Trimming took 6 bases from V and 12 from J; bases not matched to a gene: 8. CDR3 length: 12 residues. CDR1 is SGDLS, CDR2 YYNGEE, per germline. The CDR3 DNA reads as TGTGCCAGCAATACCGACAGGGGGCGCCACACCTTC. It encodes CASNTDRGRHTF. The whole variable domain, filled in from reference TRBV9 and TRBJ1-2, reads DSGVTQTPKHLITATGQRVTLRCSPRSGDLSVYWYQQSLDQGLQFLIQYYNGEERAKGNILERFSAQQFPDLHSELNLSSLELGDSALYFCASNTDRGRHTFGSGTRLTVV.

The V gene is TRBV28, the J gene TRBJ1-2; unclear D gene. Germline assignment: CDR1 MDHEN and CDR2 SYDVKM. CDR3 size: 13 residues. Deletions cut 10 bases from V and 4 bases from J, with 16 bases between. DNA of the CDR3: TGTGCCACGCCAGCGGGCGCGGGCTATGGCTACACCTTC. Its protein is CATPAGAGYGYTF.

The gene calls are TRBV29-1 and TRBJ2-5; perhaps TRBD1 as D (5 bases). The CDR3 runs 13 residues. V was cut by 2 bases and J by 5 bases, with 12 bases left in between. Looked up from germline, CDR1 is SQVTM and CDR2 is ANQGSEA. The CDR3 DNA sequence: TGCAGCGTTGAACAGGGTTTTGTGGAGACCCAGTACTTC. The encoded protein is CSVEQGFVETQYF.

The rearrangement joins TRBV25-1 to TRBJ2-7; 10 bases agree with TRBD1. This CDR3 comprises 15 residues. Looked up from germline, CDR1 is MGHDK and CDR2 is SYGVNS. The J segment lost 6 bases and the V segment lost 1 base, leaving 6 bases of the junction unmatched. CDR3 sequence (DNA): TGTGCCAGCAGTGAATTGGCCGGGACAGGGGCCGAGCAGTACTTC. Amino acids: CASSELAGTGAEQYF.

This clone was counted a few times. The chain combines TRBV10-1 with TRBJ2-6, with a possible D match to TRBD2 (5 bases). V lost 2 bases and J 0 bases, leaving 17 bases between the germline ends. The CDR3 is 19 residues long. CDR1 is WNHNN, CDR2 SYGVQD, per germline (reference sequence). CDR3 sequence (DNA): TGCGCCAGCAGTGAGCCTGGAGTGATGGGGAGCTCTGGGGCCAACGTCCTGACTTTC. Protein: CASSEPGVMGSSGANVLTF.

The chain couples TRBV19 to TRBJ1-6, with a tentative D call TRBD1 (5 bases). The CDR3 is 14 amino acids. Trimming removed 8 bases from V and 5 bases from J, with 13 bases in between. CDR1 and CDR2 from the germline V gene are LNHDA and SQIVND (reference sequence). CDR3 DNA sequence: TGTGCCAGTTCCCATGGGGCAGATAATTCACCCCTCCACTTT. Protein sequence: CASSHGADNSPLHF. The variable domain in full, with the rest retrieved from reference TRBV19 and TRBJ1-6, is DGGITQSPKYLFRKEGQNVTLSCEQNLNHDAMYWYRQDPGQGLRLIYYSQIVNDFQKGDIAEGYSVSREKKESFPLTVTSAQKNPTAFYLCASSHGADNSPLHFGNGTRLTVT.

The chain carries TRBV19 and TRBJ1-1, with D possibly matching TRBD1 (5 bases). Trimming removed 7 bases at V and 0 bases at J, with 15 bases between. CDR1 is LNHDA and CDR2 is SQIVND in the germline V gene (reference sequence). The CDR3 is 15 residues long. The CDR3 coding sequence is TGTGCCAGTAACGGGGGACGGAGAATGAACACTGAAGCTTTCTTT. It codes for CASNGGRRMNTEAFF.

The CDR3 DNA reads as TGTGCCAGCAGACTTGGACAAACCTACGAGCAGTACTTC. Residues: CASRLGQTYEQYF. The chain uses TRBV6-6 and TRBJ2-7, with a possible D match to TRBD1 (5 bases). The CDR3 spans 13 residues. From germline, CDR1 is MNHNY and CDR2 SVGAGI (reference sequence). The V and J ends lost 6 bases and 2 bases respectively, with 11 bases between them.

V is TRBV5-6 and J is TRBJ1-4; no firm D call. The ends were cut back, 3 bases at V and 8 bases at J, with 11 bases in the middle. The CDR3 spans 13 residues. CDR1 is SGHDT and CDR2 is YYEEEE in the germline V gene. This CDR3 is CASSYDMGEKLFF. The CDR3 bases are TGTGCCAGCAGCTACGACATGGGCGAAAAACTGTTTTTT.

Worth noting for this clone: This specimen includes other DNA sequences encoding the same CDR3. The chain carries TRBV6-6 and TRBJ1-5; a possible D gene is TRBD1 (5 bases). This CDR3 region has 16 residues. Trimming took off 4 bases at V and 3 bases at J, with 16 bases between the two ends. CDR1 is MNHNY and CDR2 is SVGAGI in the germline V gene (reference sequence). The CDR3 region has the DNA TGTGCCAGCAGTTCCGCTATGGGGGGAAACAATCAGCCCCAGCATTTT. It encodes CASSSAMGGNNQPQHF.

V gene TRBV10-2 combines with J gene TRBJ2-7; 9 bases map to TRBD2. Trimming cost V 7 bases and J 2 bases; bases outside gene matches: 18. The germline V gene has CDR1 WSHSY and CDR2 SAAADI. The CDR3 spans 18 residues. Here the CDR3 reads CASTSGAGGPVFPYEQYF. The CDR3 nucleotides are TGCGCCAGCACATCTGGCGCGGGGGGGCCGGTTTTCCCCTACGAGCAGTACTTC.

This chain connects TRBV19 to TRBJ2-2, with D uncertain. The V end was cut by 5 bases, the J end by 6 bases, with 7 bases between. The CDR3 runs to 12 residues. Per the germline V gene, CDR1 is LNHDA and CDR2 is SQIVND (reference sequence). CDR3 protein: CASSLRPGELFF. The CDR3 nucleotides read TGTGCCAGTAGTTTGCGGCCCGGGGAGCTGTTTTTT.

The chain links TRBV4-1 to TRBJ2-7; 9 bases fit TRBD2. CDR1 is MGHRA, CDR2 YSYEKL, per germline. The CDR3 is 16 residues long. The V gene end was trimmed by 5 bases and the J gene end by 2 bases; junction bases not matched to a gene: 10. CDR3 bases: TGCGCCAGCAGCGACAGAGTAGCGGGAGCCCCCTACGAGCAGTACTTC. Translated: CASSDRVAGAPYEQYF.

This chain uses TRBV4-2 with TRBJ2-3; D might be TRBD2 (7 bases). The germline V gene has CDR1 LGHNA and CDR2 YNFKEQ. Trimming took off 0 bases at V and 0 bases at J, with 16 bases between the two ends. The CDR3 contains 18 residues. CDR3 residues: CASSQDIGGGLSTDTQYF. The CDR3 DNA is TGTGCCAGCAGCCAAGATATCGGCGGGGGCCTTAGCACAGATACGCAGTATTTT.

The gene calls are TRBV10-2 and TRBJ2-7, with 10 positions matching TRBD2. CDR1 WSHSY and CDR2 SAAADI come from the germline V gene. V lost 6 bases, J lost 4 bases, and 12 bases stayed unmatched. The CDR3 is 16 amino acids. The CDR3 sequence: CASRGTPLAGDYEQYF. The DNA of the CDR3 is TGCGCCAGCAGAGGGACCCCCCTAGCGGGAGATTACGAGCAGTACTTC.

The rearrangement links TRBV18 to TRBJ2-7; weak D call: TRBD1 (6 bases). V was trimmed by 5 bases and J by 6 bases, leaving 17 bases between them. The CDR3 length is 14 residues. CDR1 KGHSH and CDR2 LQKENI come from the germline V gene. CDR3 bases: TGTGCCAGCTCAAACAAACAGGGTTCTGGCGAGCAGTACTTC. Amino acids: CASSNKQGSGEQYF.

The chain joins TRBV5-1 to TRBJ2-1, with 10 bases matching TRBD1. Germline V CDR1 and CDR2: SGHRS, YFSETQ. The length of the CDR3 is 16 residues. V lost 4 bases and J lost 5; bases outside the gene matches: 9. The CDR3, as DNA: TGCGCCAGCAGCCTAGGCCCGGGACAGGGGCACAATGAGCAGTTCTTC. It specifies CASSLGPGQGHNEQFF.

The V gene is TRBV5-1, the J gene TRBJ1-3; 10 nucleotides agree with TRBD1. Trimming at V came to 4 bases and at J to 4 bases, leaving 5 bases not matched to a gene. The germline CDR1 and CDR2 sequences are SGHRS and YFSETQ. The CDR3 totals 15 residues. CDR3 in DNA: TGCGCCAGCAGCCCCGGGACAGGGGCCGGAAACACCATATATTTT. It encodes CASSPGTGAGNTIYF.

CDR3 protein: CASSLEGAGGVFEQYF. Written as DNA, the CDR3 is TGTGCCAGCAGCTTAGAAGGTGCAGGGGGCGTTTTCGAGCAGTACTTC. The rearrangement links TRBV7-2 to TRBJ2-7, with 8 positions matching TRBD1. Germline values: CDR1 SGHTA, CDR2 FQGNSA. This CDR3 spans 16 amino acids. With V trimmed by 1 base and J by 6 bases, 11 bases remained unmatched.

The chain couples TRBV28 to TRBJ1-2, with 9 bases fitting TRBD1. The CDR3 is 17 residues long. Germline CDR1 is MDHEN and CDR2 is SYDVKM. The V and J ends lost 6 bases and 4 bases, in that order; junction bases with no gene match: 15. The CDR3 reads CASSRPGTGTRVYGYTF. The CDR3 nucleotides read TGTGCCAGCAGCCGTCCCGGGACAGGGACTCGCGTCTATGGCTACACCTTC.

The rearrangement links TRBV5-1 to TRBJ2-5, with TRBD2 matching over 10 bases. Per germline, CDR1 SGHRS and CDR2 YFSETQ. V shed 0 bases and J 5 bases; nucleotides not matched to a gene: 16. The CDR3 totals 19 residues. CDR3 amino acids: CASSLDRLGLAGEEETQYF. The CDR3 coding sequence is TGCGCCAGCAGCTTGGATAGGTTAGGGCTAGCGGGGGAAGAGGAGACCCAGTACTTC.